This TCR beta chain was identified in a study of T cell changes during pregnancy in multiple sclerosis. With 0 bases clipped from V and 5 bases from J, the junction kept 6 bases outside the gene matches. Germline V CDR1 and CDR2: SGDLS, YYNGEE. This CDR3 contains 16 residues. Assay used: immunoSEQ multiplex PCR; TCRdb lists only in-frame clones, some missing. The table includes about 54,000 clones, approximately 91% detected once. The V call is TRBV9, the J call TRBJ2-2; 8 bases agree with TRBD2. This TCR was sampled from a female donor in good health, enrolled as a control in a pregnancy study. This sample comprised peripheral blood, obtained after pregnancy. The CDR3 bases are TGTGCCAGCAGCGTAGATGGCGGGAGGTTAACCGGGGAGCTGTTTTTT. Its protein product is CASSVDGGRLTGELFF.